The 21 T cell receptor beta chains reported below all come from one sample, sequenced in a study of T cell responses to AZD1222 COVID-19 vaccine. Profiled with immunoSEQ multiplex PCR; TCRdb holds only in-frame clones, not every one. The sample lists about 140,000 clones; approximately 90% were seen once. This sample comprised peripheral blood, obtained 28 days after the second AZD1222 dose. These receptor sequences come from an adult who received the AZD1222 COVID-19 vaccine.

This sequence joins TRBV9 and TRBJ1-2; no clear D gene. The CDR3 spans 9 residues. Germline CDR1 SGDLS, CDR2 YYNGEE. The V end was cut by 10 bases, the J end by 13 bases, with 14 bases between. The CDR3 DNA follows: TGTGCCGGGTCAGTGGGCGGCACCTTC. Translation gives CAGSVGGTF.

The rearrangement joins TRBV6-5 to TRBJ1-2, with 9 bases matching TRBD1. The CDR3 runs to 14 residues. The V gene's germline CDR1 is MNHEY and CDR2 SVGAGI. J gave up 4 bases and V 2 bases, and 2 bases lay outside the gene matches. The CDR3 nucleotides read TGTGCCAGCAGTTACCGACAGGGGGGCTATGGCTACACCTTC. Translated: CASSYRQGGYGYTF.

The J gene is TRBJ1-2, the V gene TRBV7-2; perhaps TRBD1 as D (5 bases). Trimming took off 5 bases at V and 7 bases at J, with 17 bases between the two ends. Germline CDR1 is SGHTA and CDR2 is FQGNSA. CDR3 size: 14 residues. CDR3 in amino acids: CASSQGVMGGGYTF. The DNA for the CDR3 is TGTGCCAGCAGCCAAGGAGTCATGGGGGGTGGCTACACCTTC.

The chain links TRBV4-1 to TRBJ1-3, with D possibly TRBD1 on 6 matching bases. Germline values: CDR1 MGHRA, CDR2 YSYEKL. Trimming removed 5 bases at V and 2 bases at J, with 13 bases between. The CDR3 extends over 15 amino acids. As DNA, the CDR3 is TGCGCCAGCAGCACCCCCGGGACAACTGGAAACACCATATATTTT. Amino acids: CASSTPGTTGNTIYF.

V and J are TRBV5-1 and TRBJ1-2, with D perhaps TRBD1 (5 bases). The CDR3 runs 12 residues. Germline CDR1 SGHRS, CDR2 YFSETQ. V was clipped by 4 bases and J by 4 bases, with 8 bases between them. In DNA form, the CDR3 reads TGCGCCAGCAGCCTTGACAGCTATGGCTACACCTTC. The encoded protein is CASSLDSYGYTF.

The V and J genes are TRBV6-6 and TRBJ1-3; D may be TRBD1 (5 bases). The germline gives CDR1 MNHNY, CDR2 SVGAGI (reference sequence). CDR3 length: 13 amino acids. The ends were cut back, 8 bases at V and 0 bases at J, with 8 bases in the middle. As DNA, the CDR3 is TGTGCCAGCTCCGGGGGCTCTGGAAACACCATATATTTT. As protein: CASSGGSGNTIYF.

The chain employs TRBV7-9 and TRBJ1-2; 9 bases map to TRBD1. Germline CDR1 is SEHNR and CDR2 is FQNEAQ (reference sequence). The junction had 3 bases not matched to a gene; V was cut back by 5 bases and J by 8 bases. The CDR3 is 12 amino acids. The DNA for the CDR3 is TGTGCCAGCAGCCGGACAGGGGAAGGCTACACCTTC. This sequence encodes CASSRTGEGYTF.

The V call is TRBV7-2, the J call TRBJ2-5; D possibly corresponds to TRBD1 (6 bases). Trimming removed 5 bases from V and 1 base from J, with 14 bases in between. The CDR3 length is 15 residues. Germline-derived CDR1 and CDR2 are SGHTA and FQGNSA. The CDR3 DNA reads TGTGCCAGCAGCATAACCGGGACAACCCAAGAGACCCAGTACTTC. Translation: CASSITGTTQETQYF.

This chain joins TRBV3-1 (or the pseudogene TRBV3-2) and TRBJ1-2, with D uncertain. Germline CDR1 LGHDT, CDR2 YNNKEL (reference sequence). The CDR3 spans 14 residues. The V and J ends lost 5 bases and 0 bases respectively, with 10 bases between them. The CDR3 protein is CASSVTVSNYGYTF. CDR3 nucleotide sequence: TGTGCCAGCAGCGTGACGGTTTCTAACTATGGCTACACCTTC.

The CDR3 sequence: CASSPDPGSISYEQYF. In nucleotides, the CDR3 is TGTGCCAGCAGCCCCGATCCCGGGAGCATCTCCTACGAGCAGTACTTC. The gene calls are TRBV11-1 and TRBJ2-7; D is perhaps TRBD2 (6 bases). This CDR3 contains 16 residues. Trimming took off 5 bases at V and 0 bases at J, with 17 bases between the two ends. From germline, CDR1 is SGHAT and CDR2 FQDESV (reference sequence).

V gene TRBV5-1 combines with J gene TRBJ1-6, with unresolved D. CDR1 is SGHRS, CDR2 YFSETQ, per germline. The CDR3 is 12 amino acids. V was clipped by 0 bases and J by 5 bases, with 0 bases between them. CDR3 in amino acids: CASSLDNSPLHF. The CDR3 coding sequence is TGCGCCAGCAGCTTGGATAATTCACCCCTCCACTTT.

The CDR3 DNA reads TGTGCCACCAGTGCGGGGAGTCAAGGCGGCTCCTACAATGAGCAGTTCTTC. The encoded protein is CATSAGSQGGSYNEQFF. The chain links TRBV24-1 to TRBJ2-1; a possible D gene is TRBD2 (5 bases). V shed 5 bases and J shed 0 bases, with 16 bases lying between them. Germline V gene sequence: CDR1 KGHDR, CDR2 SFDVKD. The CDR3 has 17 amino acids.

The chain links TRBV5-1 to TRBJ1-1; D possibly corresponds to TRBD1 (6 bases). Germline CDR1 and CDR2: SGHRS and YFSETQ. Trimming took 4 bases from V and 1 from J, leaving 17 bases between them. The CDR3 has 16 residues. The chain's CDR3 is CASSRQPQGWNTEAFF. Here the CDR3 DNA reads TGCGCCAGCAGCCGACAGCCACAGGGCTGGAACACTGAAGCTTTCTTT.

This rearrangement joins TRBV18 to TRBJ2-3; no clear D gene. Trimming took off 6 bases at V and 0 bases at J, with 13 bases between the two ends. The germline CDR1 and CDR2 sequences are KGHSH and LQKENI. The CDR3 spans 15 residues. The CDR3 reads CASSTLGTSTDTQYF. The DNA for the CDR3 is TGTGCCAGCTCTACGCTGGGAACCAGCACAGATACGCAGTATTTT. Complete variable domain (other parts from reference TRBV18 and TRBJ2-3): NAGVMQNPRHLVRRRGQEARLRCSPMKGHSHVYWYRQLPEEGLKFMVYLQKENIIDESGMPKERFSAEFPKEGPSILRIQQVVRGDSAAYFCASSTLGTSTDTQYFGPGTRLTVL.

The V call is TRBV19, the J call TRBJ1-4; D unclear. Germline assignment: CDR1 LNHDA and CDR2 SQIVND (reference sequence). Trimming left V 3 bases short and J 0 bases short, with 5 bases between. The CDR3 totals 14 residues. The CDR3 nucleotides read TGTGCCAGTAGTATCTTTGCAACTAATGAAAAACTGTTTTTT. Amino acid sequence: CASSIFATNEKLFF.

CDR3 protein: CASSYSFGRGDEKLFF. The CDR3 nucleotides read TGTGCCAGCAGTTACTCATTCGGACGGGGCGATGAAAAACTGTTTTTT. The J gene is TRBJ1-4, the V gene TRBV6-5; a weak D match, TRBD1 (5 bases). V was shortened by 0 bases and J by 6 bases, with 14 bases between the two germline ends. The germline V gene has CDR1 MNHEY and CDR2 SVGAGI. This CDR3 is 16 amino acids long.

The chain couples TRBV27 to TRBJ1-2; D remains unclear. Trimming took 0 bases from V and 0 from J, leaving 14 bases between them. CDR3 length equals 17 residues. Germline V CDR1 and CDR2: MNHEY, SMNVEV (reference sequence). Here the CDR3 DNA reads TGTGCCAGCAGTTTATCGATCGAAAGAAAAGCTAACTATGGCTACACCTTC. Amino acids: CASSLSIERKANYGYTF.

J is TRBJ2-1 and V is TRBV29-1, with 7 bases identical to TRBD2. From germline, CDR1 is SQVTM and CDR2 ANQGSEA. CDR3 length: 14 amino acids. The ends lost 5 bases at V and 0 bases at J; junction bases unmatched: 4. This chain's CDR3 is CSVLRDYSYNEQFF. DNA of the CDR3: TGCAGCGTTCTCCGGGACTACTCCTACAATGAGCAGTTCTTC.

The J gene is TRBJ1-6, the V gene TRBV4-1; D is unclear. Germline CDR1 reads MGHRA; CDR2 reads YSYEKL. The CDR3 length is 15 residues. Trimming took off 0 bases at V and 7 bases at J, with 10 bases between the two ends. The chain's CDR3 is CASSQDVSFNSPLHF. DNA of the CDR3: TGCGCCAGCAGCCAAGATGTGTCTTTCAATTCACCCCTCCACTTT.

The V gene is TRBV6-5, the J gene TRBJ1-2; no clear D. Germline V gene data show CDR1 as MNHEY and CDR2 as SVGAGI. The V gene lost 8 bases and the J gene lost 4 bases, with 14 bases spanning the gap. CDR3 length: 13 residues. CDR3 in DNA: TGTGCCAGCTTCATGGGAGAGGGCTATGGCTACACCTTC. Its translation is CASFMGEGYGYTF.

The chain uses TRBV5-1 and TRBJ2-1; the D gene is possibly TRBD2 (6 bases). CDR1 is SGHRS, CDR2 YFSETQ, per germline. CDR3 length equals 15 residues. The V end was cut by 7 bases, the J end by 0 bases, with 14 bases between. The CDR3 sequence is CASRSGSRSYNEQFF. The CDR3 DNA sequence: TGCGCCAGCCGGTCCGGGAGCCGCTCCTACAATGAGCAGTTCTTC.